This is a list of T cell receptor beta chains from one sample in a study of blood T cell repertoires in COVID-19. Some clones are missing from TCRdb's copy, which holds only in-frame ones; the method was immunoSEQ multiplex PCR. There are 110,000 to 150,000 clones in the sample; under 90% occur only once, and around 3.4% lies in the top ten. The sample comprised peripheral blood. The receptors originated from a man between 65 and 85 years old who had recovered from COVID-19. CDR3s include the opening cysteine and the closing phenylalanine or tryptophan. A D gene is named only where the DNA matches it firmly. Clone size is shown for a subset of rows, as once, few, many or a class of expanded clone.

>-|TRBJ2-7|TRBV3-1/TRBV3-2|few
TGTGCCAGCAGCCCGATCCGGACAGGACTATCCTACGAGCAGTACTTC
CASSPIRTGLSYEQYF
>-|TRBJ2-5|TRBV7-8|-
TGTGCCAGCACCATCTTCCTGAGGGAGACCCAGTACTTC
CASTIFLRETQYF
>-|TRBJ2-7|TRBV3-1/TRBV3-2|-
TGTGCCAGCAGCCAAACTTACAGGGCTTTCGAGCAGTACTTC
CASSQTYRAFEQYF
>TRBD1|TRBJ2-5|TRBV7-2|-
TGTGCCAGCAGACAGGGGGCAGGGGGATGGGAGACCCAGTACTTC
CASRQGAGGWETQYF
>TRBD2|TRBJ2-1|TRBV30|-
TGTGCCTGGAGTGTACGGGGCCTGCGCCGAGGACTAGCCGCCTACAATGAGCAGTTCTTC
CAWSVRGLRRGLAAYNEQFF
>-|TRBJ2-5|TRBV7-2|-
TGTGCCAGCAGGCCTGACAGTCGAGGAGAGACCCAGTACTTC
CASRPDSRGETQYF
>-|TRBJ2-7|TRBV10-1|-
TGCGCCAGCAGTGAGGGACTTAACTCCTACGAGCAGTACTTC
CASSEGLNSYEQYF
>-|TRBJ2-5|TRBV18|-
TGTGCCAGCTCACCCTTAGAGGACGGAGGGGAGACCCAGTACTTC
CASSPLEDGGETQYF
>-|TRBJ2-3|TRBV12-3/TRBV12-4|-
TGTGCCAGCAGTTCCAGGGGCACAGATACGCAGTATTTT
CASSSRGTDTQYF
>-|TRBJ2-3|TRBV20-1|-
TGCAGTGCTGTTGTATCAGATACGCAGTATTTT
CSAVVSDTQYF
>-|TRBJ2-5|TRBV9|-
TGTGCCAGCAGCCCTACACACCGGGGTGACCAAGAGACCCAGTACTTC
CASSPTHRGDQETQYF
>-|TRBJ1-2|TRBV19|few
TGTGCCAGTAGTATAGATCCGAGCAGGTACTATGGCTACACCTTC
CASSIDPSRYYGYTF
>TRBD2|TRBJ2-3|TRBV11-2|-
TGTGCCAGCAGCTTGGGACTAGCGGCTAGCACAGATACGCAGTATTTT
CASSLGLAASTDTQYF
>-|TRBJ2-5|TRBV25-1|-
TGTGCCAGCCGGGAGGGGGCCCAAGAGACCCAGTACTTC
CASREGAQETQYF
>-|TRBJ1-2|TRBV2|-
TGTGCCAGCAGGGCCCCAGGGGTGGTCTATGGCTACACCTTC
CASRAPGVVYGYTF
>-|TRBJ2-7|TRBV6-2/TRBV6-3|-
TGTGCCAGCAGTTACTCGAGTCTCCTCCTAGCTATCTACGAGCAGTACTTC
CASSYSSLLLAIYEQYF
>-|TRBJ2-7|TRBV7-9|-
TGTGCCAGCAGCAGAGACGGGGGTTACGAGCAGTACTTC
CASSRDGGYEQYF
>TRBD2|TRBJ2-7|TRBV3-1/TRBV3-2|-
TGTGCCAGCAGCCCCGGCGGGAGATCCTACGAGCAGTACTTC
CASSPGGRSYEQYF
>-|TRBJ2-1|TRBV18|many
TGTGCCAGCTCACCGGGGGCTACGGATGAGCAGTTCTTC
CASSPGATDEQFF
>-|TRBJ2-1|TRBV5-5|-
TGTGCCAGCAGCTCCGGGGGAAGCAATGAGCAGTTCTTC
CASSSGGSNEQFF
>TRBD1|TRBJ2-5|TRBV11-2|few
TGTGCCAGCAGCGATCCCGCCGGGACAGAAAAAGAGACCCAGTACTTC
CASSDPAGTEKETQYF
>-|TRBJ2-5|TRBV4-1|-
TGCGCCAGCAGCCAAGATGAGGAGGAGACCCAGTACTTC
CASSQDEEETQYF
>-|TRBJ1-2|TRBV6-6|-
TGTGCCAGCAGCCCCCAGGGAACCTATGGCTACACCTTC
CASSPQGTYGYTF
>-|TRBJ1-2|TRBV18|-
TGTGCCAGCTCACCGGGAGGGTACGCCTATGGCTACACCTTC
CASSPGGYAYGYTF
>-|TRBJ2-7|TRBV5-5|-
TGTGCCAGCAGAGATCGGACACGCTCCTACGAGCAGTACTTC
CASRDRTRSYEQYF
>-|TRBJ2-7|TRBV5-4|-
TGTGCCAGCAGCTTCGGAGGGACCGATTACGAGCAGTACTTC
CASSFGGTDYEQYF
>-|TRBJ2-5|TRBV2|-
TGTGCCAGCAGTGAAAAGGCCAGCGGGCCAGTTAAGACCCAGTACTTC
CASSEKASGPVKTQYF
>-|TRBJ1-2|TRBV6-5|-
TGTGCCAGCAGGGACCGGGACTTCATCTATGGCTACACCTTC
CASRDRDFIYGYTF
>-|TRBJ2-7|TRBV13|-
TGTGCCAGCAGCTCCGGGTCTTTGGCCTACGAGCAGTACTTC
CASSSGSLAYEQYF
>-|TRBJ2-2|TRBV5-1|-
TGCGCCAGCAGCTCACAGGAATCGAACACCGGGGAGCTGTTTTTT
CASSSQESNTGELFF
>-|TRBJ1-2|TRBV7-9|-
TGTGCCAGCAGCCTCTCTTACGGGGTCGCTCCGCTCAGTGGCTACACCTTC
CASSLSYGVAPLSGYTF
>-|TRBJ2-7|TRBV7-2|-
TGTGCCAGCAGCTTACAATACGAGCAGTACTTC
CASSLQYEQYF
>TRBD1|TRBJ2-2|TRBV19|-
TGTGCCAGTAGTCCTCGAGTACAGGGGGGAGAACGGGAGCTGTTTTTT
CASSPRVQGGERELFF
>-|TRBJ1-3|TRBV10-3|few
TGTGCCATCAGTGAGTCGAGGGGGTTTGGGAACACCATATATTTT
CAISESRGFGNTIYF
>-|TRBJ2-5|TRBV27|-
TGTGCCAGCAGTCCTATCCGGGACAGCGGGGGGACCCAGTACTTC
CASSPIRDSGGTQYF
>TRBD2|TRBJ2-7|TRBV5-1|-
TGCGCCAGCAGTATTAGCGGGAGCTCCTACGAGCAGTACTTC
CASSISGSSYEQYF
>-|TRBJ1-4|TRBV2|few
TGTGCCAGCAGTGCTCAGGGGTCTGAAAAACTGTTTTTT
CASSAQGSEKLFF
>-|TRBJ1-5|TRBV30|-
TGTGCCTGGAGTCTGTCACCAGAACAGCCCCAGCATTTT
CAWSLSPEQPQHF
>-|TRBJ2-7|TRBV11-2|-
TGTGCCAGCAGCTTAGAGGCAGGGTCTCTTTACGAGCAGTACTTC
CASSLEAGSLYEQYF
>-|TRBJ1-3|TRBV5-1|-
TGCGCCAGCAGCTTGGAATCAGGTAGTGGAAACACCATATATTTT
CASSLESGSGNTIYF
>TRBD2|TRBJ2-5|TRBV7-9|-
TGTGCCAGCAGCTCCACGACTAGCGAAGAGACCCAGTACTTC
CASSSTTSEETQYF
>-|TRBJ1-1|TRBV9|-
TGTGCCAGCAGCGGCGGGAGGCTTCAGGACGTCGATGAAGCTTTCTTT
CASSGGRLQDVDEAFF
>-|TRBJ2-2|TRBV6-5|-
TGTGCCAGCAGAAAAGGGGTCACCGGGGAGCTGTTTTTT
CASRKGVTGELFF
>-|TRBJ1-2|TRBV20-1|-
TGCAGTGCTACAGGGCTTTATGGCTACACCTTC
CSATGLYGYTF
>-|TRBJ2-7|TRBV7-3|-
TGTGCCAGCAGCTTAACAACGCCCACTCCCGTTCACTCCTACGAGCAGTACTTC
CASSLTTPTPVHSYEQYF
>TRBD2|TRBJ2-5|TRBV27|-
TGTGCCAGCAGAGGACTAGCGGAGGGCGGGACCCAGTACTTC
CASRGLAEGGTQYF
>TRBD2|TRBJ2-3|TRBV6-4|-
TGTGCCACCGCGCCGACTAGCGGGACGTCCGGTACGCAGTATTTT
CATAPTSGTSGTQYF
>-|TRBJ1-3|TRBV12-5|-
TGTGCTAGTGGTTTGGGACAAAAAGAAAACACCATATATTTT
CASGLGQKENTIYF
>TRBD2|TRBJ2-3|TRBV3-1/TRBV3-2|once
TGTGCCAGCAGCCAACTTGACGGGGGGGATACGCAGTATTTT
CASSQLDGGDTQYF
>-|TRBJ2-7|TRBV2|-
TGTGCCAGCAGGGAATCAAGACTATCCTACGAGCAGTACTTC
CASRESRLSYEQYF
>-|TRBJ1-2|TRBV3-1/TRBV3-2|-
TGTGCCAGCAGCCTAACCGACTACCCGACCGGGCGGTACACCTTC
CASSLTDYPTGRYTF
>-|TRBJ1-2|TRBV28|-
TGTGCCAGCAGTTTACTGGCGGGGGTCTATGGCTACACCTTC
CASSLLAGVYGYTF